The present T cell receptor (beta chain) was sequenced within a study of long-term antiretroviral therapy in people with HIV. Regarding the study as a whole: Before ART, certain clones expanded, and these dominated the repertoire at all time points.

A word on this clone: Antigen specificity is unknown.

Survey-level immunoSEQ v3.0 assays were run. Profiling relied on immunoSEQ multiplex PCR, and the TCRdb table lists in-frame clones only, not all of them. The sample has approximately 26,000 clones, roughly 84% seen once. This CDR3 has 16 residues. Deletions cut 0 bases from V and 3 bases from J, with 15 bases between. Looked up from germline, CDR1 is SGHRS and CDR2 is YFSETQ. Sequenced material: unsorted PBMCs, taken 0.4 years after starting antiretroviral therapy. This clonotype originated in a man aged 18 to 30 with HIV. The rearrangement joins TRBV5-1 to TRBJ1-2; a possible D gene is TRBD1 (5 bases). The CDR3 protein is CASSLEGLPRDYGYTF. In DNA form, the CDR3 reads TGCGCCAGCAGCTTGGAGGGGCTCCCCCGGGACTATGGCTACACCTTC.